The 13 T cell receptor beta chains reported below all come from one sample, sequenced in a study of OX40 agonist ivuxolimab in advanced cancers. The data were produced by immunoSEQ multiplex PCR, yet TCRdb's version contains in-frame clones alone and is incomplete. This sample carries nearly 50,000 clones, 85% to 95% of them seen once, and the ten largest clones take roughly 6.8%. Sequencing was performed on CD4+ or CD8+ T cells sorted from blood, taken in a trial of the OX40 agonist ivuxolimab. The receptors here all came from an adult with an advanced solid tumor such as melanoma, head and neck, liver or kidney cancer.

The chain recombines TRBV5-5 with TRBJ1-1, with D possibly being TRBD1 (5 bases). V was pared by 2 bases and J by 0 bases, with 11 bases between. This CDR3 is built from 15 residues. Per germline, CDR1 SGHKS and CDR2 YYEKEE (reference sequence). CDR3: CASSFPTDLNTEAFF. The CDR3 DNA follows: TGTGCCAGCAGCTTTCCGACAGACCTGAACACTGAAGCTTTCTTT.

The CDR3 DNA reads TGTGCCAGCAGCTTCGAAGTGGGGAGTCATGAGCAGTTCTTC. Translating it yields CASSFEVGSHEQFF. The chain carries TRBV7-6 and TRBJ2-1, with D possibly TRBD2 on 5 matching bases. CDR3 length: 14 residues. The V gene lost 3 bases and the J gene lost 8 bases, with 14 bases spanning the gap. CDR1 and CDR2 from the germline V gene are SGHVS and FNYEAQ.

V is TRBV6-5 and J is TRBJ2-2; D is undetermined. Germline V gene data show CDR1 as MNHEY and CDR2 as SVGAGI. The CDR3 sequence is 14 residues long. Between the trimmed V and J ends, which lost 2 bases and 2 bases, there was a span of 6 bases. This CDR3 reads CASSYGVNTGELFF. The CDR3 DNA follows: TGTGCCAGCAGTTACGGAGTAAACACCGGGGAGCTGTTTTTT.

This chain connects TRBV14 to TRBJ1-1; tentative D call: TRBD1 (5 bases). The CDR3 consists of 12 residues. CDR1 is SGHDN, CDR2 FVKESK, per germline. The V and J ends lost 10 bases and 6 bases respectively, with 15 bases between them. The CDR3 bases are TGTGCCACTAAAAGAGGGGCGGCTGAAGCTTTCTTT. Residues: CATKRGAAEAFF.

The gene calls are TRBV10-3 and TRBJ2-3, with D possibly being TRBD1 (7 bases). V lost 8 bases and J 0 bases, leaving 12 bases between the germline ends. The CDR3 covers 14 residues. The germline V gene has CDR1 ENHRY and CDR2 SYGVKD. CDR3 nucleotides: TGTGCCATCGAGGAGGGGGCTAGCACAGATACGCAGTATTTT. It is translated as CAIEEGASTDTQYF.

The chain combines TRBV5-1 with TRBJ2-3, with 7 bases identical to TRBD1. This CDR3 has 20 residues. The V segment lost 5 bases and the J segment 2 bases; nucleotides outside the gene matches: 23. Germline V lookup: CDR1 SGHRS, CDR2 YFSETQ. The CDR3 loop reads CASREDRVVTNNTNTDTQYF. For the CDR3, the DNA is TGCGCCAGCAGAGAAGACAGGGTCGTAACAAATAATACTAACACAGATACGCAGTATTTT.

V usage is TRBV19 and J usage is TRBJ1-2, with D hard to call. This CDR3 is 14 amino acids long. V was clipped by 4 bases and J by 3 bases, with 12 bases between them. Germline V gene data show CDR1 as LNHDA and CDR2 as SQIVND (reference sequence). The CDR3 coding sequence is TGTGCCAGTAGTACCCCCGAGGACTACTATGGCTACACCTTC. Its protein is CASSTPEDYYGYTF.

This chain uses TRBV2 with TRBJ2-1, with D unresolved. The CDR3 sequence is 15 residues long. The V gene's germline CDR1 is SNHLY and CDR2 FYNNEI. The V end was cut by 6 bases, the J end by 4 bases, with 16 bases between. In DNA, the CDR3 is TGTGCCAGCAGGACCATCCCTGACCAATACAATGAGCAGTTCTTC. It translates to CASRTIPDQYNEQFF.

This chain joins TRBV27 and TRBJ2-7; 8 bases are a match to TRBD1. CDR1 is MNHEY, CDR2 SMNVEV, per germline (reference sequence). This CDR3 has 11 residues. Trimming took 8 bases from V and 9 from J; bases not matched to a gene: 6. The CDR3 region is CASGQGLGQYV. CDR3 coding DNA: TGTGCCAGCGGACAGGGCCTGGGGCAGTACGTC.

V usage is TRBV15 and J usage is TRBJ1-5; weak D call: TRBD1 (5 bases). V lost 0 bases and J 7 bases, leaving 10 bases between the germline ends. This CDR3 region has 14 residues. Per the germline V gene, CDR1 is LNHNV and CDR2 is YYDKDF (reference sequence). This CDR3 reads CATSRESGPQPQHF. Here the CDR3 DNA reads TGTGCCACCAGCAGAGAGTCAGGGCCCCAGCCCCAGCATTTT.

This clone appeared a few times. For the CDR3, the DNA is TGTGCCAGCAGCTCTACCTTGAACACTGAAGCTTTCTTT. This gives the protein CASSSTLNTEAFF. The gene calls are TRBV7-9 and TRBJ1-1; D remains ambiguous. Trimming left V 4 bases short and J 0 bases short, with 6 bases between. Germline-derived CDR1 and CDR2 are SEHNR and FQNEAQ (reference sequence). The CDR3 has 13 residues.

The J gene is TRBJ2-3, the V gene TRBV6-1; weak D call: TRBD1 (5 bases). Germline loops: CDR1 MNHNS, CDR2 SASEGT. V lost 1 base to trimming and J lost 0 bases, with 8 bases between them. The CDR3 contains 15 residues. The CDR3 nucleotides are TGTGCCAGCAGTGAAGGGGCAGGGAGCACAGATACGCAGTATTTT. Residues: CASSEGAGSTDTQYF.

V is TRBV7-8 and J is TRBJ2-3, with 7 bases fitting TRBD1. The V gene's germline CDR1 is SGHVS and CDR2 FQNEAQ. This CDR3 comprises 18 residues. V shed 0 bases, J shed 4 bases, and the junction held 13 bases outside the gene matches. CDR3 nucleotide sequence: TGTGCCAGCAGCTTAGCGCGTCCCAGACAGGGACGGCCAGATACGCAGTATTTT. Amino acids: CASSLARPRQGRPDTQYF.